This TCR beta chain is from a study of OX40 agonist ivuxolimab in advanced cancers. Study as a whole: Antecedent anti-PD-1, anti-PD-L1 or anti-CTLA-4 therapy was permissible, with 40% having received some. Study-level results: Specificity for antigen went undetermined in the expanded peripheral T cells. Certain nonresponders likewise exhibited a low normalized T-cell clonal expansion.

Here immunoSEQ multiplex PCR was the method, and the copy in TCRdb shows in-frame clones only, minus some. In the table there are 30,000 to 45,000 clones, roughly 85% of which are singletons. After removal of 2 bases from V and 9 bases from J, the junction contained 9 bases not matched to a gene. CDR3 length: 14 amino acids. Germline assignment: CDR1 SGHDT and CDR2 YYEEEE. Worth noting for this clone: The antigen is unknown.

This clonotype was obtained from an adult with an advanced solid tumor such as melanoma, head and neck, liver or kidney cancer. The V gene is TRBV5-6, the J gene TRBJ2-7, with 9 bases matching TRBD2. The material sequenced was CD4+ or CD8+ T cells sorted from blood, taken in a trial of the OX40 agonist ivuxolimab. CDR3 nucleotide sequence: TGTGCCAGCAGCTTCTTTAGCGGGAGTGTCGGGCAGTACTTC. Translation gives CASSFFSGSVGQYF.